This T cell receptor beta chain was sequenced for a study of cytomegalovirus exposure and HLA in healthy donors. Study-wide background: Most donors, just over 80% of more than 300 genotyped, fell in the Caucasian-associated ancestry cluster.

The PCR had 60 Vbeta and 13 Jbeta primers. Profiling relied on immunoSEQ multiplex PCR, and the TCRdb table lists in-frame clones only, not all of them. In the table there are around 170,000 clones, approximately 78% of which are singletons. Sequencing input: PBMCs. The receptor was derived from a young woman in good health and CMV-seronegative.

CDR3 nucleotides: TGCGCCAGCAGCGTCGAAGTAGGACAGATTAATGAAAAACTGTTTTTT. Translated: CASSVEVGQINEKLFF. This chain joins TRBV4-1 and TRBJ1-4, with D perhaps matching TRBD1 (6 bases). The CDR3 is 16 amino acids. Trimming removed 5 bases at V and 4 bases at J, with 17 bases between. Germline V gives CDR1 MGHRA, CDR2 YSYEKL.